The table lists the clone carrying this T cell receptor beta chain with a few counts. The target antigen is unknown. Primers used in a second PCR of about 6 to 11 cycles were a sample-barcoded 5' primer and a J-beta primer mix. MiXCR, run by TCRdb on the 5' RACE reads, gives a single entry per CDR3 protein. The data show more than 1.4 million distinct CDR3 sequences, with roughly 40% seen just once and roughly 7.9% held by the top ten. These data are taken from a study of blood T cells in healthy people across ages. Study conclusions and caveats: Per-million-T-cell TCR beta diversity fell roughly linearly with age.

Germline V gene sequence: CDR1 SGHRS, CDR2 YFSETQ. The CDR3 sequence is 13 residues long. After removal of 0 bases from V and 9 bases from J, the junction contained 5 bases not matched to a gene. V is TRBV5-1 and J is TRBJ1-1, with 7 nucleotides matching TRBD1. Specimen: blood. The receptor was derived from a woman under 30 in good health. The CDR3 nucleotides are TGCGCCAGCAGCTTGGGAGGGACAGACAAAGCTTTCTTT. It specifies CASSLGGTDKAFF. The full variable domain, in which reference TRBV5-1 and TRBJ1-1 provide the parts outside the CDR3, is KAGVTQTPRYLIKTRGQQVTLSCSPISGHRSVSWYQQTPGQGLQFLFEYFSETQRNKGNFPGRFSGRQFSNSRSEMNVSTLELGDSALYLCASSLGGTDKAFFGQGTRLTVV.